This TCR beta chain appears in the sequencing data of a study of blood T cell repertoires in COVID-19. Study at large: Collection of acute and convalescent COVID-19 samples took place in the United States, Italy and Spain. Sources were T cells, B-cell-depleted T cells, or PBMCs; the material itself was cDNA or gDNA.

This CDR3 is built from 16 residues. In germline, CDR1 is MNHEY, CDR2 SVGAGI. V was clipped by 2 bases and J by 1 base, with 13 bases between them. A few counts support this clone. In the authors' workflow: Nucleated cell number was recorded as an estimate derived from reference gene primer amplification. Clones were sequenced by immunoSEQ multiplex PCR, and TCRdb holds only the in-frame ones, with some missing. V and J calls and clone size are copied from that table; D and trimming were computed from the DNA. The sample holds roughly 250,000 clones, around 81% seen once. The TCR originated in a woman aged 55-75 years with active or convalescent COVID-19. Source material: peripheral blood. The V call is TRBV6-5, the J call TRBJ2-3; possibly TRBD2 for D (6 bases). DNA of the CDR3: TGTGCCAGCAGTTACACCTCGGGCGGGGGCACAGATACGCAGTATTTT. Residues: CASSYTSGGGTDTQYF.